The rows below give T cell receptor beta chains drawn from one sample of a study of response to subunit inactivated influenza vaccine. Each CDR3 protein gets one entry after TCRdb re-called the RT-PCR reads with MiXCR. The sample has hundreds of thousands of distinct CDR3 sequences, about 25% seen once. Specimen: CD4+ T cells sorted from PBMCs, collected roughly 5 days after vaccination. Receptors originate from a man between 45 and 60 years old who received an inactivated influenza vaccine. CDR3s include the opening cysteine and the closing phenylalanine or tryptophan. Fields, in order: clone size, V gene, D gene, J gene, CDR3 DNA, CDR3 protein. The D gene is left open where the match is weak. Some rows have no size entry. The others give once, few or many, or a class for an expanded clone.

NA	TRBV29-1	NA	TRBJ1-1	TGCAGCGGGGGGGCAGAGTTGAACACTGAAGCTTTCTTT	CSGGAELNTEAFF
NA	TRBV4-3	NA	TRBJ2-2	TGCGCCAGCAGCCAAGAGGGAGGCGGGGAGCTGTTTTTT	CASSQEGGGELFF
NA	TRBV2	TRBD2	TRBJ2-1	TGTGCCACCGTAGGGGCTAGCGGGAGAAACAATGAGCAGTTCTTC	CATVGASGRNNEQFF
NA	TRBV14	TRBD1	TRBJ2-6	TGTGCCAGCAGCCGACAAACACAGGGGAGTGGGGCCAACGTCCTGACTTTC	CASSRQTQGSGANVLTF
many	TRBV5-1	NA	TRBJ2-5	TGCGCCAGCAGCTTGGTGGTCGGGAGTGGAGAGACCCAGTACTTC	CASSLVVGSGETQYF
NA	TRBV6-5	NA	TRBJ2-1	TGTGCCAGCAGTTCCACTAGTCAGAATGAGCAGTTCTTC	CASSSTSQNEQFF
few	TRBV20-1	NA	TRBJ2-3	TGCAGTGCTTCTGGCGGACAAACAGATACGCAGTATTTT	CSASGGQTDTQYF
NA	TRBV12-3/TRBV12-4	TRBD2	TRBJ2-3	TGTGCCAGCACCATAGCGGGAGGCGGTGATACGCAGTATTTT	CASTIAGGGDTQYF
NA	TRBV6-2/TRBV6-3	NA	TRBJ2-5	TGTGCCAGCAGTACGGCCGGACGTACCCAAGAGACCCAGTACTTC	CASSTAGRTQETQYF
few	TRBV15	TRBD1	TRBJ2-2	TGTGCCACCAGCAGAGACAGGGGGTACACCGGGGAGCTGTTTTTT	CATSRDRGYTGELFF
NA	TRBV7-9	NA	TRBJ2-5	TGTGCCAGCAGCTTATTCGAGTCGGGGAAGAGTTGGGAGACCCAGTACTTC	CASSLFESGKSWETQYF
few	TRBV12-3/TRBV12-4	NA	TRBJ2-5	TGTGCCAGCAGTTTGGGTGCGAACCAAGAGACCCAGTACTTC	CASSLGANQETQYF
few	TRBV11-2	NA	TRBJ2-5	TGTGCCAGCAGCTTTCGCGCCGGAGAGACCCAGTACTTC	CASSFRAGETQYF
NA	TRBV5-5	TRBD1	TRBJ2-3	TGTGCCAGCAGTTCGACAGGGTTTAGCACAGATACGCAGTATTTT	CASSSTGFSTDTQYF
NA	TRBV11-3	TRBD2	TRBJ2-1	TGTGCCAGCAGCATGACTAGCGGGAGCGTAAATGAGCAGTTCTTC	CASSMTSGSVNEQFF
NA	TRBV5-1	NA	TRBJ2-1	TGCGCCAGCAGCCAAGACGGAGGGTCCTACAATGAGCAGTTCTTC	CASSQDGGSYNEQFF
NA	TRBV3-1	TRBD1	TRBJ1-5	TGTGCCAGCAGCCTTCGACAGGGGCCCCAGCATTTT	CASSLRQGPQHF
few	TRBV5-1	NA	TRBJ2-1	TGCGCCAGCAGCTTGGATAGGGGCCTCAATAATGAGCAGTTCTTC	CASSLDRGLNNEQFF
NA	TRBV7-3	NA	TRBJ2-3	TGTGCCAGCAGCCTCCGAGCGGCAGATACGCAGTATTTT	CASSLRAADTQYF
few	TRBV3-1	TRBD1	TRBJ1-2	TGTGCCAGCAGCCTAACAACAAGAGGGACAGGAAGAAGTTACTATGGCTACACCTTC	CASSLTTRGTGRSYYGYTF
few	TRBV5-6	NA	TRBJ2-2	TGTGCCAGCAGCTTGGAGTGGGGGATGGCCGGGGAGCTGTTTTTT	CASSLEWGMAGELFF
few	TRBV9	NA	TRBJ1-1	TGTGCCAGCAGCGTCTCGGTTCGGACTGAAGCTTTCTTT	CASSVSVRTEAFF
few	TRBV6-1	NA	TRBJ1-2	TGTGCCGCTACCCGGAATCTGTACAACTATGGCTACACCTTC	CAATRNLYNYGYTF
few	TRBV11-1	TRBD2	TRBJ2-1	TGTGCCAGCAGCTCAGATGGGACTAGCGGGTATAAGGGCTACAATGAGCAGTTCTTC	CASSSDGTSGYKGYNEQFF
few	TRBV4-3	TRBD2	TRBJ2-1	TGCGCCAGCAGCCAAGATCTGAATAGCGGGGGGTGGTCCTACAATGAGCAGTTCTTC	CASSQDLNSGGWSYNEQFF